This TCR beta chain was documented in a study of cytomegalovirus exposure and HLA in healthy donors. Study results and limitations: TCR beta chains numbering about 160 were designated cytomegalovirus-associated. Later analysis identified several of the most significant clusters that appeared linked to common viral pathogens. A later analysis revealed that TCR association rates differed between HLA loci, peaking at DRB1 and bottoming out at HLA-C.

The CDR3 is 14 amino acids. V was clipped by 4 bases and J by 4 bases, with 14 bases between them. The germline CDR1 and CDR2 sequences are GTSNPN and SVGIG (reference sequence). Whereas donors were nominally healthy upon sampling, unrecorded immune exposures were probable. The PCR contained 60 Vbeta and 13 Jbeta primers. Sequencing used immunoSEQ multiplex PCR; TCRdb keeps in-frame clones, though not all of them. The data contain about 100,000 clones, 70% to 80% of them seen just once; the ten biggest clones take up 4.8%. In regard to this clone: Antigen specificity is unknown.

What was sequenced was PBMCs. V is TRBV30 and J is TRBJ1-5; D is undetermined. This sequence was found in a woman between 18 and 30 years old in good health and CMV-seropositive. As DNA, the CDR3 is TGTGCCTGGAACCCGGGAGGGTGGAATCAGCCCCAGCATTTT. As protein: CAWNPGGWNQPQHF. Looking up the rest from reference TRBV30 and TRBJ1-5 gives the full variable domain: SQTIHQWPATLVQPVGSPLSLECTVEGTSNPNLYWYRQAAGRGLQLLFYSVGIGQISSEVPQNLSASRPQDRQFILSSKKLLLSDSGFYLCAWNPGGWNQPQHFGDGTRLSIL.